The entry below gives a single TCR beta chain sequence along with its context. No antigen is known for it. This entry belongs to a study of cytomegalovirus exposure and HLA in healthy donors. Study at large: Later analysis reported that the 120 validation repertoires shared the platform of the roughly 700 first-cohort repertoires. General study results and limits: Most TCR sequences were uncommon, yet certain public TCRs appeared in many donors. Associated with cytomegalovirus, according to the listing, were 150 to 200 TCR beta chains.

V dropped 2 bases and J dropped 4; count of bases not matched to a gene: 7. The CDR3 spans 15 residues. Germline loops: CDR1 SEHNR, CDR2 FQNEAQ (reference sequence). It was the roughly 110-subject validation cohort, separate from the roughly 700-subject first cohort, to which the donors belonged. Here immunoSEQ multiplex PCR was the method, and the copy in TCRdb shows in-frame clones only, minus some. The sample carries 200,000 or so clones, 88% recorded once. The J gene is TRBJ2-5, the V gene TRBV7-9; 7 nucleotides match TRBD2. The sequence was obtained from a woman younger than 35 in good health and CMV-seronegative. The specimen sequenced was PBMCs. CDR3 nucleotides: TGTGCCAGCAGCTTAAGCCTAGCGGCGGGAGAGACCCAGTACTTC. Its protein is CASSLSLAAGETQYF.